The rows below give T cell receptor beta chains drawn from one sample of a study of blood T cell repertoires in COVID-19. Sequenced by immunoSEQ multiplex PCR; TCRdb stores in-frame clones only, minus some. The profile shows about 310,000 clones, over 75% of them singletons. Source material: PBMCs or T cells enriched from blood (not recorded which). The receptors stem from a woman in her thirties or forties who had recovered from COVID-19. Both conserved end residues are trimmed from each CDR3. Each record gives: J gene, V gene, CDR3 protein.

j_call: TRBJ2-1; v_call: TRBV11-2; cdr3_aa: ASSNGGQGLYEQF
j_call: TRBJ1-2; v_call: TRBV18; cdr3_aa: ASSRQGQTFYGYT
j_call: TRBJ2-1; v_call: TRBV5-8; cdr3_aa: ASSVMTSSQGQF
j_call: TRBJ2-3; v_call: TRBV6-2/TRBV6-3; cdr3_aa: ASSYGGIPDTQY
j_call: TRBJ1-1; v_call: TRBV7-9; cdr3_aa: ASRTERDTEAF
j_call: TRBJ1-2; v_call: TRBV6-2/TRBV6-3; cdr3_aa: ASSAGRSLYGYT
j_call: TRBJ2-7; v_call: TRBV27; cdr3_aa: ASSWAGTGSYEQY
j_call: TRBJ2-3; v_call: TRBV30; cdr3_aa: AWRLAGHTDTQY
j_call: TRBJ2-7; v_call: TRBV9; cdr3_aa: ASSPREGENPYEQY
j_call: TRBJ2-1; v_call: TRBV11-3; cdr3_aa: ASSPARGSYNEQF
j_call: TRBJ1-1; v_call: TRBV5-1; cdr3_aa: ASSFSGSLAAEAF
j_call: TRBJ1-4; v_call: TRBV21-1; cdr3_aa: ASSNDRPNEKLF
j_call: TRBJ1-4; v_call: TRBV5-4; cdr3_aa: ASSLGGTTNEKLF
j_call: TRBJ2-5; v_call: TRBV11-3; cdr3_aa: ASSFSSGRRETQY
j_call: TRBJ2-1; v_call: TRBV7-3; cdr3_aa: ASSASSSYNEQF
j_call: TRBJ2-3; v_call: TRBV9; cdr3_aa: ASSVAGLAGRDTQY
j_call: TRBJ2-3; v_call: TRBV15; cdr3_aa: ATSRDVFPLDTQY
j_call: TRBJ2-7; v_call: TRBV7-8; cdr3_aa: ASSFSGRSYEQY
j_call: TRBJ1-3; v_call: TRBV2; cdr3_aa: AGSKGAFSGNTIY
j_call: TRBJ2-3; v_call: TRBV5-1; cdr3_aa: ASRPGLALSTDTQY
j_call: TRBJ2-1; v_call: TRBV11-2; cdr3_aa: ASGLSGVYNEQF
j_call: TRBJ1-3; v_call: TRBV7-2; cdr3_aa: ASSLVASQGYGNTIY
j_call: TRBJ1-4; v_call: TRBV29-1; cdr3_aa: SGQPTGGEKLF
j_call: TRBJ2-2; v_call: TRBV15; cdr3_aa: ATSKPNTGELF
j_call: TRBJ1-1; v_call: TRBV19; cdr3_aa: ASSRRQGRNTEAF
j_call: TRBJ2-7; v_call: TRBV27; cdr3_aa: ATGSRDRGYEQY
j_call: TRBJ1-6; v_call: TRBV4-1; cdr3_aa: ASKEGTLRISPLH
j_call: TRBJ2-7; v_call: TRBV5-1; cdr3_aa: ASRIGQISYEQY
j_call: TRBJ2-1; v_call: TRBV9; cdr3_aa: ASSQGSSYNEQF
j_call: TRBJ1-6; v_call: TRBV19; cdr3_aa: ASSKPNTGGAGNSPLH
j_call: TRBJ1-5; v_call: TRBV27; cdr3_aa: ASSRDHLSNQPQH
j_call: TRBJ2-1; v_call: TRBV6-2/TRBV6-3; cdr3_aa: ASSYSGSSDEQF
j_call: TRBJ2-3; v_call: TRBV28; cdr3_aa: ASSPSLGEQGHS
j_call: TRBJ2-4; v_call: TRBV7-3; cdr3_aa: ASSLRAGAKNIQY
j_call: TRBJ1-1; v_call: TRBV19; cdr3_aa: ASTLGQSNTEAF
j_call: TRBJ1-2; v_call: TRBV19; cdr3_aa: ASRLDRAPYGYT
j_call: TRBJ2-3; v_call: TRBV7-2; cdr3_aa: ASSLGSGGAFTQY
j_call: TRBJ2-7; v_call: TRBV28; cdr3_aa: ASSLPVRGVRGYEQY
j_call: TRBJ2-2; v_call: TRBV13; cdr3_aa: ACPRGAGTGELF
j_call: TRBJ1-4; v_call: TRBV6-1; cdr3_aa: ASSVIQGRRNEKLF
j_call: TRBJ2-3; v_call: TRBV7-9; cdr3_aa: ASRPTSGITDTQY
j_call: TRBJ2-5; v_call: TRBV28; cdr3_aa: ASSPGQGLGEETQY
j_call: TRBJ2-7; v_call: TRBV18; cdr3_aa: ASSPDFYEQY
j_call: TRBJ2-3; v_call: TRBV5-1; cdr3_aa: ASSLTLASTDTQY
j_call: TRBJ1-2; v_call: TRBV28; cdr3_aa: ASSWSSGGWGYT
j_call: TRBJ1-4; v_call: TRBV6-4; cdr3_aa: ASSDSGQVATNEKLF
j_call: TRBJ2-4; v_call: TRBV28; cdr3_aa: ASSNPRGGKVIQY
j_call: TRBJ1-1; v_call: TRBV6-2/TRBV6-3; cdr3_aa: ASSWSGYLEAF
j_call: TRBJ2-1; v_call: TRBV30; cdr3_aa: AWSSSGTSGVYNEQF
j_call: TRBJ2-7; v_call: TRBV11-3; cdr3_aa: ASSWDWIGEQY
j_call: TRBJ1-4; v_call: TRBV11-2; cdr3_aa: ASSLVSGNEKLF
j_call: TRBJ2-7; v_call: TRBV30; cdr3_aa: AWAGAYEQY
j_call: TRBJ2-1; v_call: TRBV5-6; cdr3_aa: ASSSRQGEQF
j_call: TRBJ2-7; v_call: TRBV5-6; cdr3_aa: ASSLYGSSYEQY
j_call: TRBJ2-5; v_call: TRBV7-2; cdr3_aa: ASSLGLAGGPRETQY